The next 3 T cell receptor beta chains were all read from a single sample in a study of T cells in Graves' hyperthyroidism and ophthalmopathy. Regions amplified from RNA transcripts were the TCR beta CDR3 regions. The HTBI primer set drove a first-round RT-PCR of the TCR CDR3. From the multiplex PCR reads, TCRdb called clonotypes with MiXCR, one entry per CDR3 protein. The table shows about 710,000 distinct CDR3 sequences, with less than 20% occurring only once. Input material: blood. The receptor set was obtained from a man younger than 35 with Graves' hyperthyroidism.

Many counts were recorded for this clonotype. CDR3 bases: TGTGCCAGCAGCATTCACAGGGGAGGGGGCACAGATACGCAGTATTTT. Translated, it gives CASSIHRGGGTDTQYF. The chain uses TRBV7-8 and TRBJ2-3, with D perhaps assigned TRBD1 or TRBD2 (7 bases each). Trimming shortened V by 5 bases and J by 1 base, and 16 bases separated the two germline ends. CDR3 length: 16 residues. Germline loops: CDR1 SGHVS, CDR2 FQNEAQ.

This clonotype was recorded at least ten times. The chain carries TRBV6-1 and TRBJ1-2; 8 bases align to TRBD1. The CDR3 is 15 residues long. The germline V gene has CDR1 MNHNS and CDR2 SASEGT. V shed 2 bases, J shed 2 bases, and the junction held 4 bases outside the gene matches. CDR3 nucleotide sequence: TGTGCCAGCAGTGAACCCCGACAGGGGAACTATGGCTACACCTTC. It specifies CASSEPRQGNYGYTF.

The chain recombines TRBV14 with TRBJ2-7; the D is unclear. Between the trimmed V and J ends, which lost 8 bases and 3 bases, there was a span of 14 bases. CDR3 length: 13 residues. CDR1 and CDR2 (germline): SGHDN, FVKESK. The CDR3 nucleotides are TGTGCCAGCTCCGACAACACCTTCTACGAGCAGTACTTC. Amino acids: CASSDNTFYEQYF.